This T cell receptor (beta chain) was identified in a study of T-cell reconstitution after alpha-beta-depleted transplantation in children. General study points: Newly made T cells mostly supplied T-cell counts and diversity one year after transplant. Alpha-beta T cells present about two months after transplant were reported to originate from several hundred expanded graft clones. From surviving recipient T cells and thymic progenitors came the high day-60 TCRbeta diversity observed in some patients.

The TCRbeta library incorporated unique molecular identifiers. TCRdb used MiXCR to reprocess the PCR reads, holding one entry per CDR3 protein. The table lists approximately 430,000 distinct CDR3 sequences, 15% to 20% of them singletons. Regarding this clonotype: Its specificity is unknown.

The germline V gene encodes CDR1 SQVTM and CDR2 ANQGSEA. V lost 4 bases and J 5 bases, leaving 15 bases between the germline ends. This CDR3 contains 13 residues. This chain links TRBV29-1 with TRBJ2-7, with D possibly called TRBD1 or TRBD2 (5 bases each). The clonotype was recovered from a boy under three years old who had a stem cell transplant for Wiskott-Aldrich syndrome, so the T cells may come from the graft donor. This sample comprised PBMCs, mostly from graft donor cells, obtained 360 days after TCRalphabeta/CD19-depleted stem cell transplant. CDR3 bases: TGCAGCGTTGCCGGGACGCCTTACGACGAGCAGTACTTC. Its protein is CSVAGTPYDEQYF.